Detailed here is one TCR beta chain. It was with unique molecular identifiers that the TCRbeta library was prepared. Using its own MiXCR run on the PCR reads, TCRdb lists one record per CDR3 protein. This repertoire shows 250,000 to 400,000 distinct CDR3 sequences, 20% to 30% found once; its top ten account for 10% to 11%. This sample is drawn from a study of T-cell reconstitution after alpha-beta-depleted transplantation in children. This CDR3 is 15 amino acids long. Deletions cut 3 bases from V and 3 bases from J, with 15 bases between. Per the germline V gene, CDR1 is SEHNR and CDR2 is FQNEAQ (reference sequence).

Sequenced here: PBMCs, mostly from graft donor cells, sampled 180 days after TCRalphabeta/CD19-depleted stem cell transplant. The TCR originated in a male patient younger than 18 who had a stem cell transplant for acute lymphoblastic leukemia, so the T cells may come from the graft donor. The J gene is TRBJ2-7, the V gene TRBV7-9; TRBD2 is a possible D gene (6 bases). The CDR3 DNA reads TGTGCCAGCAGCTTTCGGCGGGATCCCAGCTACGAGCAGTACTTC. This sequence encodes CASSFRRDPSYEQYF.